The TCR beta chain described here comes from a study of blood T cell repertoires in COVID-19. The wider study: Samples taken during acute and convalescent COVID-19 were collected in the United States, Italy and Spain. PBMCs, B-cell-depleted T cells, or T cells were the source of the cDNA or gDNA that made up the material.

This CDR3 contains 18 residues. Looked up from germline, CDR1 is SEHNR and CDR2 is FQNEAQ (reference sequence). Trimming at V came to 6 bases and at J to 12 bases, leaving 19 bases not matched to a gene. This clone was seen once. Per the original methods: Scientists estimated how many nucleated cells there were by amplifying reference gene primers. Only in-frame clones appear in the TCRdb table, and some are missing; sequencing was by immunoSEQ multiplex PCR. Clonal size and the V and J genes are those of that table, whereas D and trimming came from the DNA. The table includes some 45,000 clones, roughly 84% detected once.

Input material: peripheral blood. The rearrangement links TRBV7-9 to TRBJ2-1; 14 positions match TRBD2. The clonotype was recovered from a woman older than 75 with acute or convalescent COVID-19. The CDR3 spells CASSFTGLAGGGEYRQFF. For the CDR3, the DNA is TGTGCCAGCAGTTTCACCGGACTAGCGGGAGGTGGGGAGTATAGGCAGTTCTTC.